This TCR beta chain emerged from a study of early T cells in non-severe SARS-CoV-2 infection. In the study overall: Investigators sequenced bulk RNA drawn from unsorted whole blood, and chains remained unpaired.

Trimming shortened V by 6 bases and J by 7 bases, and 15 bases separated the two germline ends. Germline V lookup: CDR1 SQVTM, CDR2 ANQGSEA. The CDR3 loop spans 12 amino acids. TCRdb reprocessed the 5' RACE reads via MiXCR and lists one record per CDR3 protein. Found here are some 91,000 distinct CDR3 sequences, about 16% of them singletons; the top ten hold 5.5% to 7%. The chain uses TRBV29-1 and TRBJ1-2; tentative D call: TRBD1 (5 bases). The sequencing sample was made of whole blood. The receptor comes from an adult who was a healthcare worker with PCR-confirmed SARS-CoV-2 infection or an uninfected control (not recorded which). The CDR3 DNA is TGCAGCGTCGATAGACAGAGTGGTGGCTACACCTTC. It specifies CSVDRQSGGYTF.